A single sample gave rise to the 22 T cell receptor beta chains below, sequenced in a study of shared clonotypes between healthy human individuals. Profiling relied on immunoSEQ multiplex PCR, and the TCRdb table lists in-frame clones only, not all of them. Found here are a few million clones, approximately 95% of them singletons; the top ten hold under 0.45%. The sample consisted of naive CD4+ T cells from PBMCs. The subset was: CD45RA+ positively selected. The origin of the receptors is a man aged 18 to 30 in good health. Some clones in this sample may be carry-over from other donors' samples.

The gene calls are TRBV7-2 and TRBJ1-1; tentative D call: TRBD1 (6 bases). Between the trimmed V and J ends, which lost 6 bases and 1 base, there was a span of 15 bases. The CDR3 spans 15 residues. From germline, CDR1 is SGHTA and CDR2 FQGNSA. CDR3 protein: CASSQPGGQNTEAFF. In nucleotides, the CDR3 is TGTGCCAGCAGTCAACCCGGGGGCCAGAACACTGAAGCTTTCTTT.

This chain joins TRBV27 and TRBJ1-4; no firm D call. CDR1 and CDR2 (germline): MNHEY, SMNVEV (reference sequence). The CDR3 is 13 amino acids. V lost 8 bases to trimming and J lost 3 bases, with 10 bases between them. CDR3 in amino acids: CASRMAANEKLFF. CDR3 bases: TGTGCCAGCCGCATGGCCGCTAATGAAAAACTGTTTTTT.

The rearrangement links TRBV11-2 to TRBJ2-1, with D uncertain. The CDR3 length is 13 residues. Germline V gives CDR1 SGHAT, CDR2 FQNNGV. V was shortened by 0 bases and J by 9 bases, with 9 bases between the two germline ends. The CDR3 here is CASSLELVGEQFF. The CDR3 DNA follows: TGTGCCAGCAGCTTAGAATTAGTGGGTGAGCAGTTCTTC. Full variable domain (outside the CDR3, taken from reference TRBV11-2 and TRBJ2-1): EAGVAQSPRYKIIEKRQSVAFWCNPISGHATLYWYQQILGQGPKLLIQFQNNGVVDDSQLPKDRFSAERLKGVDSTLKIQPAKLEDSAVYLCASSLELVGEQFFGPGTRLTVL.

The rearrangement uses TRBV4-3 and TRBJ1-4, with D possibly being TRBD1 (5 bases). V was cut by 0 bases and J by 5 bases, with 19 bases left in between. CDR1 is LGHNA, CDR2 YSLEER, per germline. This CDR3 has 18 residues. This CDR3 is CASSQDLVQVRVNEKLFF. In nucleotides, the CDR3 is TGCGCCAGCAGCCAAGATTTGGTACAGGTTAGGGTAAATGAAAAACTGTTTTTT.

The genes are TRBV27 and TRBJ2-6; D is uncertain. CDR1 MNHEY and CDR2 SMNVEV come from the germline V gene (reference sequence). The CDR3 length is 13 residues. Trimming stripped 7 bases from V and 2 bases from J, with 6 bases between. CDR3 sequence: CASKITGANVLTF. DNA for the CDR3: TGTGCCAGCAAGATAACTGGGGCCAACGTCCTGACTTTC.

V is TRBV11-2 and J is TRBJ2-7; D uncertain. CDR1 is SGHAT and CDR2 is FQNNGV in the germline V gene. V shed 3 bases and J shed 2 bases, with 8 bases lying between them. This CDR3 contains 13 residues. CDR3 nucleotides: TGTGCCAGCAGCTTTTGGGATACCTACGAGCAGTACTTC. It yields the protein CASSFWDTYEQYF.

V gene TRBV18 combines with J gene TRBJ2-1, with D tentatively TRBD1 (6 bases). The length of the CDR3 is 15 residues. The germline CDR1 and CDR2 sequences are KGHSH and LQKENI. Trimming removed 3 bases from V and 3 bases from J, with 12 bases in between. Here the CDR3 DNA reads TGTGCCAGCTCACCTAACAGGGCGGGCTACAATGAGCAGTTCTTC. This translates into CASSPNRAGYNEQFF.

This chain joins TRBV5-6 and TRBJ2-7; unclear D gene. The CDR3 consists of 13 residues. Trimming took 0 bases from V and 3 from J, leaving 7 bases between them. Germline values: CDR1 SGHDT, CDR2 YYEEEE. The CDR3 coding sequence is TGTGCCAGCAGCTTGGGGGCAGACTACGAGCAGTACTTC. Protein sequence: CASSLGADYEQYF.

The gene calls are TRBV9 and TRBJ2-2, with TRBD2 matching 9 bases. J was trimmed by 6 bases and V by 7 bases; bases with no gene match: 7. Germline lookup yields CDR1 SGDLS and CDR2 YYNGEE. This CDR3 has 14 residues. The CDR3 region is CASRGTSISGELFF. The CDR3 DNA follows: TGTGCCAGCCGAGGGACTAGCATTTCCGGGGAGCTGTTTTTT.

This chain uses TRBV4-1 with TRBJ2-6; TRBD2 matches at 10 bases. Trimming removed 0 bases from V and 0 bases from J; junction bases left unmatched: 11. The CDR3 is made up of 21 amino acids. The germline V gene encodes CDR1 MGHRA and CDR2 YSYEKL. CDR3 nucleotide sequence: TGCGCCAGCAGCCAAGAGAAAGGGTTACTAGCGGGACTCTCTGGGGCCAACGTCCTGACTTTC. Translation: CASSQEKGLLAGLSGANVLTF.

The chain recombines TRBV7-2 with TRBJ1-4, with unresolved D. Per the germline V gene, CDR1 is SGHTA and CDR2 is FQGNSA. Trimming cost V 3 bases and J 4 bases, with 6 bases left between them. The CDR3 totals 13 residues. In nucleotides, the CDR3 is TGTGCCAGCAGCTTTGGTGATAATGAAAAACTGTTTTTT. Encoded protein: CASSFGDNEKLFF.

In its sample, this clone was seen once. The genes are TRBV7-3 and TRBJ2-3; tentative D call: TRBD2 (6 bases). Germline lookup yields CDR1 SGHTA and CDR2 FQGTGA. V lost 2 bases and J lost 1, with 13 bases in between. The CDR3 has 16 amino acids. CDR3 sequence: CASSLARASGTDTQYF. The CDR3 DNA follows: TGTGCCAGCAGCTTAGCAAGGGCTAGCGGCACAGATACGCAGTATTTT.

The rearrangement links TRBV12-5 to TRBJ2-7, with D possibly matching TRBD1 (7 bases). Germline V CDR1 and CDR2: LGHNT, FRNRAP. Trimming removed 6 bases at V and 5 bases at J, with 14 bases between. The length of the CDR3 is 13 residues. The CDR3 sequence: CASGQGGRNEQYF. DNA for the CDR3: TGTGCTAGTGGCCAGGGGGGAAGGAACGAGCAGTACTTC.

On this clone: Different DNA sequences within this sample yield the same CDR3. The CDR3 nucleotides are TGTGCCTGGACGGCTAACTATGGCTACACCTTC. It specifies CAWTANYGYTF. This chain connects TRBV30 to TRBJ1-2; D is undetermined. The V end was cut by 4 bases, the J end by 0 bases, with 3 bases between. Germline V gene sequence: CDR1 GTSNPN, CDR2 SVGIG (reference sequence). The CDR3 extends over 11 amino acids. The whole variable domain, remainder taken from reference TRBV30 and TRBJ1-2, is SQTIHQWPATLVQPVGSPLSLECTVEGTSNPNLYWYRQAAGRGLQLLFYSVGIGQISSEVPQNLSASRPQDRQFILSSKKLLLSDSGFYLCAWTANYGYTFGSGTRLTVV.

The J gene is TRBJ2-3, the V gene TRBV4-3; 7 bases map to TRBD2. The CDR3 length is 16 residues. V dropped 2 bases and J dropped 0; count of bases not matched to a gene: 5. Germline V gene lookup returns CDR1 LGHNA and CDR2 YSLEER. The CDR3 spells CASSQQAGPSTDTQYF. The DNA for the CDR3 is TGCGCCAGCAGCCAACAAGCGGGGCCCAGCACAGATACGCAGTATTTT.

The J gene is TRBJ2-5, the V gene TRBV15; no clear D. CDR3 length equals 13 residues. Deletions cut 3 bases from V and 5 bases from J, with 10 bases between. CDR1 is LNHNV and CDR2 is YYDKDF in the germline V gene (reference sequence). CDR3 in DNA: TGTGCCACCAGCAGCTCGGCCGCGGAGACCCAGTACTTC. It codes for CATSSSAAETQYF.

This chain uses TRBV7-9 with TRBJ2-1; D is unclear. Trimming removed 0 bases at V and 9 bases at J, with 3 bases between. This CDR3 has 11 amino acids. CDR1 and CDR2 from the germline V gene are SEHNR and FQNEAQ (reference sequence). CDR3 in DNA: TGTGCCAGCAGCTTAGCGGGTGAGCAGTTCTTC. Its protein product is CASSLAGEQFF.

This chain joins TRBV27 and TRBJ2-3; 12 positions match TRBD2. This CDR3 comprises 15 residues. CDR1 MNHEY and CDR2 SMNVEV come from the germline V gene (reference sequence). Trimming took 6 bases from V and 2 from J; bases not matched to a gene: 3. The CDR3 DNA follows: TGTGCCAGCAGGACTAGCGGGAGATTCACAGATACGCAGTATTTT. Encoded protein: CASRTSGRFTDTQYF.

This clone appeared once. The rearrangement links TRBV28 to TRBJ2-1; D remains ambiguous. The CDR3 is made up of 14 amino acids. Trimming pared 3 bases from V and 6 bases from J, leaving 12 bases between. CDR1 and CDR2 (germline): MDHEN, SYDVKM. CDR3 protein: CASSFLGVRNEQFF. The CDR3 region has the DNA TGTGCCAGCAGTTTTCTAGGAGTCCGCAATGAGCAGTTCTTC.

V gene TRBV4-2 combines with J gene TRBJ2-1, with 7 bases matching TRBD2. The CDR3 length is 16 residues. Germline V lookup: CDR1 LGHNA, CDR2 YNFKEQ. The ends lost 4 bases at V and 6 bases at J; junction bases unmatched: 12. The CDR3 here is CASSLAGLGTSNEQFF. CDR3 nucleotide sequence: TGTGCCAGCAGCCTCGCAGGACTAGGAACATCCAATGAGCAGTTCTTC.

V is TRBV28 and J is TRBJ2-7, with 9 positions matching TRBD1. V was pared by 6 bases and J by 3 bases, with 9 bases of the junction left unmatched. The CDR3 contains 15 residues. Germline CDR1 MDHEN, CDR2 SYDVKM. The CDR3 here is CASSFLGTGIYEQYF. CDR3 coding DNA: TGTGCCAGCAGCTTCTTGGGGACAGGGATCTACGAGCAGTACTTC.

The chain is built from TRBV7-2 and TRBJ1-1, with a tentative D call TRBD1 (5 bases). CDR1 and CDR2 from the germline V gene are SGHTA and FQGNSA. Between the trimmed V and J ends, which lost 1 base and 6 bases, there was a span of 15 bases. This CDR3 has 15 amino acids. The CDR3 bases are TGTGCCAGCAGCTTAGTTCAGGCAGGGAGTGCTGAAGCTTTCTTT. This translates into CASSLVQAGSAEAFF.